These T cell receptor beta chains were read from a single sample in a study of blood T cell repertoires in COVID-19. Assay: immunoSEQ multiplex PCR; the TCRdb copy retains only in-frame clones and omits some. The top ten hold about 4% of the sample, which has just over 300,000 clones, 85% to 90% seen once. Material: PBMCs or T cells enriched from blood (not recorded which). The receptors derive from a man aged 30 to 45 who had recovered from COVID-19. CDR3s include the opening cysteine and the closing phenylalanine or tryptophan. Fields, in order: D gene, clone size, J gene, V gene, CDR3 DNA, CDR3 protein. A D gene is named only where the DNA matches it firmly. The size of a clone is reported for some rows only, either as once, few or many, or as a class for expanded clones.

d_call: TRBD1
clone_size: NA
j_call: TRBJ1-5
v_call: TRBV6-7
cdr3_nt: TGTGCCAGCAATGATACAGGGGACGGTAATAGCAATCAGCCCCAGCATTTT
cdr3_aa: CASNDTGDGNSNQPQHF

d_call: TRBD1
clone_size: once
j_call: TRBJ1-1
v_call: TRBV5-1
cdr3_nt: TGCGCCAGCAGCTCGGGACAGGGTAGTACTGAAGCTTTCTTT
cdr3_aa: CASSSGQGSTEAFF

d_call: NA
clone_size: NA
j_call: TRBJ2-2
v_call: TRBV24-1
cdr3_nt: TGTGCCACCAGTCAATTCGGTCCAGGGAACACCGGGGAGCTGTTTTTT
cdr3_aa: CATSQFGPGNTGELFF

d_call: TRBD2
clone_size: NA
j_call: TRBJ2-1
v_call: TRBV19
cdr3_nt: TGTGCCAGTAGGGCACTAGCGGGATACAATGAGCAGTTCTTC
cdr3_aa: CASRALAGYNEQFF

d_call: NA
clone_size: NA
j_call: TRBJ2-7
v_call: TRBV3-1/TRBV3-2
cdr3_nt: TGTGCCAGCAGCCAAAGAGCGGACTTCGGCGAGCAGTACTTC
cdr3_aa: CASSQRADFGEQYF

d_call: NA
clone_size: NA
j_call: TRBJ1-6
v_call: TRBV12-3/TRBV12-4
cdr3_nt: TGTGCCAGCAGTTTACGTGGCCATTCACCCCTCCACTTT
cdr3_aa: CASSLRGHSPLHF

d_call: TRBD1
clone_size: few
j_call: TRBJ1-2
v_call: TRBV28
cdr3_nt: TGTGCCAGCAGGATCGGGACAGGGGATGGCTACACCTTC
cdr3_aa: CASRIGTGDGYTF

d_call: TRBD2
clone_size: NA
j_call: TRBJ2-1
v_call: TRBV5-4
cdr3_nt: TGTGCCAGCAGCTTCAGGCTAGCGGGCCACAATGAGCAGTTCTTC
cdr3_aa: CASSFRLAGHNEQFF

d_call: TRBD2
clone_size: NA
j_call: TRBJ2-5
v_call: TRBV6-1
cdr3_nt: TGTGCCAGCAGTGAAGCGAATGTCCGGGGGGGGAAGACCCAGTACTTC
cdr3_aa: CASSEANVRGGKTQYF

d_call: NA
clone_size: NA
j_call: TRBJ2-5
v_call: TRBV3-1/TRBV3-2
cdr3_nt: TGTGCCAGCAGCCCCTCGGCGGGGGCCCGGGAGACCCAGTACTTC
cdr3_aa: CASSPSAGARETQYF

d_call: TRBD1
clone_size: NA
j_call: TRBJ1-4
v_call: TRBV5-4
cdr3_nt: TGTGCCAGCAGCCCTAACAGGGGCGTTGGCGAAAAACTGTTTTTT
cdr3_aa: CASSPNRGVGEKLFF

d_call: TRBD2
clone_size: NA
j_call: TRBJ2-7
v_call: TRBV2
cdr3_nt: TGTGCCAGCAGTCCACTAGCGGGCACCTCCTACGAGCAGTACTTC
cdr3_aa: CASSPLAGTSYEQYF

d_call: NA
clone_size: NA
j_call: TRBJ1-2
v_call: TRBV18
cdr3_nt: TGTGCCAGCTCACGAAATGGCGAGGCCGCCGTAGCCTATGGCTACACCTTC
cdr3_aa: CASSRNGEAAVAYGYTF

d_call: TRBD1
clone_size: NA
j_call: TRBJ1-3
v_call: TRBV27
cdr3_nt: TGTGCCAGCAGTCCAGGACAGGGAAGGGATAGAAACTCTGGAAACACCATATATTTT
cdr3_aa: CASSPGQGRDRNSGNTIYF

d_call: NA
clone_size: NA
j_call: TRBJ1-1
v_call: TRBV5-1
cdr3_nt: TGCGCCAGCAGCCAACGACAGGACACTGAAGCTTTCTTT
cdr3_aa: CASSQRQDTEAFF

d_call: TRBD1
clone_size: NA
j_call: TRBJ1-2
v_call: TRBV7-9
cdr3_nt: TGTGCCAGCAGCTTAGTGGGACAGTCCTATGGCTACACCTTC
cdr3_aa: CASSLVGQSYGYTF

d_call: NA
clone_size: NA
j_call: TRBJ2-7
v_call: TRBV5-1
cdr3_nt: TGCGCCAGCAGCTTGGGAACCGGACTTGGGCCCTACGAGCAGTACTTC
cdr3_aa: CASSLGTGLGPYEQYF

d_call: TRBD2
clone_size: NA
j_call: TRBJ2-2
v_call: TRBV4-1
cdr3_nt: TGCGCCAGCAGCCAGCTGGCGGGGGGCGCCGGGGGGGAGCTGTTTTTT
cdr3_aa: CASSQLAGGAGGELFF

d_call: TRBD2
clone_size: NA
j_call: TRBJ2-5
v_call: TRBV9
cdr3_nt: TGTGCCAGCAGCGTAGGGACTAGCGATAGAGAGACCCAGTACTTC
cdr3_aa: CASSVGTSDRETQYF

d_call: TRBD2
clone_size: once
j_call: TRBJ2-1
v_call: TRBV5-4
cdr3_nt: TGTGCCAGCAGATCACCGGGACTAGAGATCTTC
cdr3_aa: CASRSPGLEIF

d_call: TRBD1
clone_size: NA
j_call: TRBJ1-6
v_call: TRBV5-4
cdr3_nt: TGTGCCAGCAGCTCCCCGGGACAGGGGAGTTCACCCCTCCACTTT
cdr3_aa: CASSSPGQGSSPLHF

d_call: NA
clone_size: NA
j_call: TRBJ1-1
v_call: TRBV6-5
cdr3_nt: TGTGCCAGCAGTTACAGACATAGGACTGAAGCTTTCTTT
cdr3_aa: CASSYRHRTEAFF

d_call: TRBD1
clone_size: NA
j_call: TRBJ2-5
v_call: TRBV2
cdr3_nt: TGTGCCAGCAGTCGTCGGCGGGTCCGGGACAGACAAGAGACCCAGTACTTC
cdr3_aa: CASSRRRVRDRQETQYF

d_call: NA
clone_size: NA
j_call: TRBJ1-6
v_call: TRBV27
cdr3_nt: TGTGCCAGCCGGGGTCCCTTTAATTCACCCCTCCACTTT
cdr3_aa: CASRGPFNSPLHF

d_call: NA
clone_size: NA
j_call: TRBJ2-7
v_call: TRBV7-2
cdr3_nt: TGTGCCAGCAGCTTAGCCAGGGTAGTCCACGAGCAGTACTTC
cdr3_aa: CASSLARVVHEQYF

d_call: NA
clone_size: NA
j_call: TRBJ1-4
v_call: TRBV19
cdr3_nt: TGTGCCAGTAGTATAGTTGGCCATTTTGGTGAAAAACTGTTTTTT
cdr3_aa: CASSIVGHFGEKLFF

d_call: TRBD2
clone_size: NA
j_call: TRBJ2-5
v_call: TRBV2
cdr3_nt: TGTGCCAGCAGCCCCGGGACTAGGGCCCCGTGGACCCAGTACTTC
cdr3_aa: CASSPGTRAPWTQYF

d_call: NA
clone_size: NA
j_call: TRBJ2-7
v_call: TRBV7-2
cdr3_nt: TGTGCCAGCAGCTCAAGCAGGGTCTCCTACGAGCAGTACTTC
cdr3_aa: CASSSSRVSYEQYF

d_call: NA
clone_size: NA
j_call: TRBJ2-7
v_call: TRBV7-8
cdr3_nt: TGTGCCAGCAGTCCAACCCAGCACAGCTCCTACGAGCAGTACTTC
cdr3_aa: CASSPTQHSSYEQYF

d_call: NA
clone_size: NA
j_call: TRBJ1-4
v_call: TRBV11-2
cdr3_nt: TGTGCCAGCAGGGGAAGGTCGGCAGGGGAGAATGAAAAACTGTTTTTT
cdr3_aa: CASRGRSAGENEKLFF

d_call: TRBD1
clone_size: NA
j_call: TRBJ2-2
v_call: TRBV11-3
cdr3_nt: TGTGCCAGCAGCCCGGCGGGACAGGGGGCAGGCGGGGAGCTGTTTTTT
cdr3_aa: CASSPAGQGAGGELFF

d_call: TRBD1
clone_size: NA
j_call: TRBJ1-2
v_call: TRBV7-8
cdr3_nt: TGTGCCAGCAGCACCCTCTCGACAGGGCGACTTGGCTACACCTTC
cdr3_aa: CASSTLSTGRLGYTF

d_call: NA
clone_size: NA
j_call: TRBJ2-7
v_call: TRBV28
cdr3_nt: TGTGCCAGCAGTTTCCCAGGGATTAAAATTTACGAGCAGTACTTC
cdr3_aa: CASSFPGIKIYEQYF

d_call: NA
clone_size: NA
j_call: TRBJ1-4
v_call: TRBV25-1
cdr3_nt: TGTGCCAGCACCCCCGGTGGCCCCGGGGAAAAACTGTTTTTT
cdr3_aa: CASTPGGPGEKLFF

d_call: TRBD1
clone_size: NA
j_call: TRBJ1-2
v_call: TRBV12-3/TRBV12-4
cdr3_nt: TGTGCCAGCAGTTTGACAGGGGCGTATGGCTACACCTTC
cdr3_aa: CASSLTGAYGYTF

d_call: TRBD1
clone_size: NA
j_call: TRBJ2-2
v_call: TRBV29-1
cdr3_nt: TGCAGCGCCCCGAACAGGGGATCCGGGGAGCTGTTTTTT
cdr3_aa: CSAPNRGSGELFF

d_call: TRBD1
clone_size: NA
j_call: TRBJ1-4
v_call: TRBV30
cdr3_nt: TGTGCCTGGAACAGGGGTTTCAATGAAAAACTGTTTTTT
cdr3_aa: CAWNRGFNEKLFF

d_call: TRBD1
clone_size: few
j_call: TRBJ2-1
v_call: TRBV7-7
cdr3_nt: TGTGCTAGCAGCTTAGCGTGGGGACAGGGGCCCGCGGGTGAGCAGTTCTTC
cdr3_aa: CASSLAWGQGPAGEQFF

d_call: NA
clone_size: NA
j_call: TRBJ1-3
v_call: TRBV5-1
cdr3_nt: TGCGCCAGCAGCTTGGAAGCGTGGGGGCCTGGAAACACCATATATTTT
cdr3_aa: CASSLEAWGPGNTIYF

d_call: TRBD1
clone_size: NA
j_call: TRBJ1-5
v_call: TRBV28
cdr3_nt: TGTGCCAGCAGTTTAGACCCAGGGGGGAATCAGCCCCAGCATTTT
cdr3_aa: CASSLDPGGNQPQHF

d_call: NA
clone_size: NA
j_call: TRBJ2-3
v_call: TRBV6-5
cdr3_nt: TGTGCCAGCAGCCTCGGGGGGCTCACAGATACGCAGTATTTT
cdr3_aa: CASSLGGLTDTQYF

d_call: TRBD1
clone_size: NA
j_call: TRBJ2-7
v_call: TRBV7-2
cdr3_nt: TGTGCCAGCAACTTAGGGGGCATCAGCTACGAGCAGTACTTC
cdr3_aa: CASNLGGISYEQYF

d_call: TRBD2
clone_size: NA
j_call: TRBJ2-5
v_call: TRBV6-5
cdr3_nt: TGTGCCAGCAGTTCCGGACTAGCGGGGATCAAGACCCAGTACTTC
cdr3_aa: CASSSGLAGIKTQYF

d_call: TRBD1
clone_size: NA
j_call: TRBJ1-1
v_call: TRBV7-2
cdr3_nt: TGTGCCAGCAGCTTAGCAGGGGGCCTCACTGAAGCTTTCTTT
cdr3_aa: CASSLAGGLTEAFF

d_call: TRBD1
clone_size: NA
j_call: TRBJ2-5
v_call: TRBV6-5
cdr3_nt: TGTGCCAGCAGCAGGGGACAGTTACAAGAGACCCAGTACTTC
cdr3_aa: CASSRGQLQETQYF

d_call: NA
clone_size: NA
j_call: TRBJ1-1
v_call: TRBV7-8
cdr3_nt: TGTGCCAGCAGCTTAATGGTGGCGGGGGCGGAAGCTTTCTTT
cdr3_aa: CASSLMVAGAEAFF

d_call: TRBD1
clone_size: NA
j_call: TRBJ1-1
v_call: TRBV6-6
cdr3_nt: TGTGCCAGCAGCCGAGGGGGGTACACAGGGGGTAGGGGTGAAGCTTTCTTT
cdr3_aa: CASSRGGYTGGRGEAFF